Detailed here is one T cell receptor (beta chain). This specimen belongs to a study of blood T cell repertoires in COVID-19. The protocol was immunoSEQ multiplex PCR, while the TCRdb copy is restricted to in-frame clones and leaves out a portion. The sample yields under 150,000 clones, 70% to 90% seen once. The CDR3 spans 22 residues. V trimming: 1 base; J trimming: 0 bases; junction bases outside the gene matches: 17. The germline CDR1 and CDR2 sequences are LGHDT and YNNKEL (reference sequence). The sample comprised PBMCs or T cells enriched from blood (not recorded which). The chain links TRBV3-1 (or the pseudogene TRBV3-2) to TRBJ2-4, with 11 bases matching TRBD1. The sequence derives from a woman between 50 and 59 years old who had recovered from COVID-19. CDR3 bases: TGTGCCAGCAGCCAAGGATTCCCCGGACAGGGGGCCACCCTTCTAGCCAAAAACATTCAGTACTTC. Its protein is CASSQGFPGQGATLLAKNIQYF.